This T cell receptor (beta chain) emerged from a study of T-cell memory formation after mild COVID-19. Overall study findings and caveats: In pre-infection memory, a portion of responding clones appeared, which suggested that cross-reactive memory joined. Mostly located in CM and EM were contracting CD4+ clones, with contracting CD8+ clones located in EMRA.

V was clipped by 6 bases and J by 4 bases, with 18 bases between them. The CDR3 covers 15 residues. CDR1 MNHEY and CDR2 SVGAGI come from the germline V gene. TCR alpha and TCR beta cDNA libraries with sample barcodes and UMIs came from 5'RACE using constant-segment primers. TCRdb re-called the 5' RACE reads through MiXCR, storing one row per CDR3 protein. The sample has a few hundred thousand distinct CDR3 sequences, 15% to 20% seen once. Only a few counts were recorded for this clonotype. Its antigen is currently unknown. The receptor comes from a man between 18 and 29 years old who had mild COVID-19 (a few samples of this study predate the infection). Cell type and time point are not known. The gene calls are TRBV6-5 and TRBJ1-1; no clear D. Sequencing used PBMCs or a T cell subset sorted from them (not recorded which). The CDR3 loop is CASRNTPRVGTEAFF. Written as DNA, the CDR3 is TGTGCCAGCAGGAACACCCCCCGGGTGGGCACTGAAGCTTTCTTT.